This T cell receptor (beta chain) was sequenced during a study of neoadjuvant anti-PD-1 for oral cavity cancer. Turning to the study itself: Patients without progression got a fourth dose around day 43.

Patients had HPV-negative, locally advanced oral cavity squamous cell carcinoma. CDR3 length: 10 residues. Survey sequencing of tumors mostly used 4.8 ug DNA, two replicates. Measured with immunoSEQ multiplex PCR; TCRdb has only the in-frame clones, and not every one. Counted here are some 7,300 clones, around 50% occurring once; the ten biggest clones make up 26%. This specimen consisted of tumor tissue, obtained before nivolumab (anti-PD-1) treatment. This rearrangement joins TRBV21-1 to TRBJ2-7. TRBV21-1 represents a pseudogene. This TCR came from a person between 35 and 79 years old with oral cavity squamous cell carcinoma. This CDR3 is CAITLPEQYF. The CDR3 coding sequence is TGTGCCATCACACTGCCCGAGCAGTACTTC.